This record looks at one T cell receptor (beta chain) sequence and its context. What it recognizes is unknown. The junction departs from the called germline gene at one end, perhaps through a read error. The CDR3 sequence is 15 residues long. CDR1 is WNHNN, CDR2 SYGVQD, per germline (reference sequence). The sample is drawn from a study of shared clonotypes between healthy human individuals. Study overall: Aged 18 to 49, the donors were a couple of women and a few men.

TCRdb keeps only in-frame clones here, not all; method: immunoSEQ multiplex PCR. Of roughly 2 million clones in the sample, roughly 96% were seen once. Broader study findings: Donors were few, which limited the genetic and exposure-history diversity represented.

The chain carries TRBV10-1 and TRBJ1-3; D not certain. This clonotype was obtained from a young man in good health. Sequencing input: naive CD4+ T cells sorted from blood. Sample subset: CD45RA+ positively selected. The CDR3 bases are TGCGCCAGCAGTGTCCGAATCGGGTCTGGAAGCACCATATATTTT. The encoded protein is CASSVRIGSGSTIYF.